What follows describes a single T cell receptor beta chain. The data stem from a study of cytomegalovirus exposure and HLA in healthy donors. V lost 2 bases, J lost 0 bases, and 0 bases stayed unmatched. Germline V gives CDR1 SGHTS, CDR2 YDEGEE. There are 14 residues in the CDR3. Both 60 Vbeta primers and 13 Jbeta primers went into the PCR. The protocol was immunoSEQ multiplex PCR, while the TCRdb copy is restricted to in-frame clones and leaves out a portion. The sample lists over 150,000 clones, about three quarters occurring once. Sequenced sample: PBMCs. This sequence joins TRBV5-8 and TRBJ1-1; 8 nucleotides align to TRBD1. The TCR comes from a woman aged 40-49 years in good health and CMV-seropositive. CDR3 in DNA: TGTGCCAGCAGCTTACAGGGGGTGAACACTGAAGCTTTCTTT. It translates to CASSLQGVNTEAFF.